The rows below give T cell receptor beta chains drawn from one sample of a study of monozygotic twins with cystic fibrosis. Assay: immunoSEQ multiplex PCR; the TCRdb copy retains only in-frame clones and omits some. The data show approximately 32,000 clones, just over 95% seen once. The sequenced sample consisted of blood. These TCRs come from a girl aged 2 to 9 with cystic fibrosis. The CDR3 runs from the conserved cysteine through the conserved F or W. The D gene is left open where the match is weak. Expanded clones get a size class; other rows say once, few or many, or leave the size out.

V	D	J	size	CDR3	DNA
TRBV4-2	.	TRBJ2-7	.	CASSQGPREEQYF	TGTGCCAGCAGCCAAGGACCCAGGGAGGAGCAGTACTTC
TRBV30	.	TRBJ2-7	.	CAWSVGRLYYEQYF	TGTGCCTGGAGTGTAGGCCGGCTATACTACGAGCAGTACTTC
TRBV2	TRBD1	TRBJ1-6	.	CASSATGVYSPLHF	TGTGCCAGCAGCGCAACAGGGGTATATTCACCCCTCCACTTT
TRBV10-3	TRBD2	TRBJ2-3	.	CAISESFGLGVSSTDTQYF	TGTGCCATCAGTGAGAGTTTCGGACTAGGGGTTTCTAGCACAGATACGCAGTATTTT
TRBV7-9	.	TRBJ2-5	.	CASSLGGGRQETQYF	TGTGCCAGCAGCTTAGGAGGGGGGCGTCAGGAGACCCAGTACTTC
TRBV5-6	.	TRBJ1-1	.	CASSLGAAGAEAFF	TGTGCCAGCAGCTTGGGGGCGGCCGGCGCTGAAGCTTTCTTT
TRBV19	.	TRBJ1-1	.	CASSIYGGARTEAFF	TGTGCCAGTAGTATCTATGGAGGGGCTCGCACTGAAGCTTTCTTT
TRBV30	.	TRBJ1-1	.	CAWSRDTEAFF	TGTGCCTGGAGTCGTGACACTGAAGCTTTCTTT
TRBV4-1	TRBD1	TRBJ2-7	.	CASSQGDRDDEQYF	TGCGCCAGCAGCCAAGGGGACAGGGATGACGAGCAGTACTTC
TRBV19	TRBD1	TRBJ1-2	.	CASSIVLTGFYGYTF	TGTGCCAGTAGTATAGTCCTGACAGGGTTTTATGGCTACACCTTC
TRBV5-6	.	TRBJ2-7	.	CASSWGVRGDEQYF	TGTGCCAGCAGCTGGGGGGTTAGGGGAGACGAGCAGTACTTC
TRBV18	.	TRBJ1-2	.	CASSPPPLLPYGYTF	TGTGCCAGCTCACCACCGCCCTTACTTCCCTATGGCTACACCTTC
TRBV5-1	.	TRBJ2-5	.	CASSLAGGEAGQYF	TGCGCCAGCAGCTTGGCGGGCGGCGAGGCGGGCCAGTACTTC
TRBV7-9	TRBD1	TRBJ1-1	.	CASMTGWGTEAFF	TGTGCCAGCATGACAGGGTGGGGCACTGAAGCTTTCTTT
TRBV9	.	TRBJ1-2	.	CASSVARDMIKGYTF	TGTGCCAGCAGCGTCGCCCGGGACATGATTAAGGGCTACACCTTC
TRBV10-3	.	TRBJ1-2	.	CAVVSQVGGYTF	TGTGCCGTCGTAAGTCAAGTGGGTGGCTACACCTTC
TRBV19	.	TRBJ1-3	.	CASSIAGFSGNTIYF	TGTGCCAGTAGTATAGCCGGGTTCTCTGGAAACACCATATATTTT
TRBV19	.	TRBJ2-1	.	CASSRGTFYNEQFF	TGTGCCAGTAGTAGAGGGACCTTCTACAATGAGCAGTTCTTC
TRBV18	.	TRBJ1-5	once	CASSPGPLLNQPQHF	TGTGCCAGCTCACCCGGGCCTCTCCTGAATCAGCCCCAGCATTTT
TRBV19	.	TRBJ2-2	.	CASSIAEGFPGELFF	TGTGCCAGTAGTATAGCTGAAGGGTTTCCCGGGGAGCTGTTTTTT
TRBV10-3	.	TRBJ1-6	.	CAISEYSEGRDNSPLHF	TGTGCCATCAGTGAATACTCGGAGGGGCGGGATAATTCACCCCTCCACTTT
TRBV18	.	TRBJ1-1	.	CASSPAPAGLHTEAFF	TGTGCCAGCTCACCTGCTCCGGCAGGGTTGCACACTGAAGCTTTCTTT
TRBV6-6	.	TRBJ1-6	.	CASSYLREGSPLHF	TGTGCCAGCAGCTACCTCAGAGAAGGGTCACCCCTCCACTTT
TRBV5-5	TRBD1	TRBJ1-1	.	CASSLGDSRPEAFF	TGTGCCAGCAGCTTGGGGGACAGTAGGCCTGAAGCTTTCTTT
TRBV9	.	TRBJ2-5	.	CASSVGTQAGTETQYF	TGTGCCAGCAGCGTAGGAACCCAAGCGGGTACAGAGACCCAGTACTTC
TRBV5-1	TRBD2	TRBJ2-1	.	CASSPSGPYNEQFF	TGCGCCAGCAGCCCTAGCGGGCCCTACAATGAGCAGTTCTTC
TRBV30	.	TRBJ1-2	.	CAWILPPLRGYTF	TGTGCCTGGATTCTCCCCCCTTTGCGGGGCTACACCTTC
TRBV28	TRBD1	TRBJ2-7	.	CASSLSTGAAEQYF	TGTGCCAGCAGTTTGAGTACAGGGGCCGCCGAGCAGTACTTC
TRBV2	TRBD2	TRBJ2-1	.	CASLREGGRVSYNEQFF	TGTGCCAGCCTACGAGAAGGCGGGAGGGTCTCCTACAATGAGCAGTTCTTC
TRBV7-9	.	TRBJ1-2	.	CASSSTAARDGYTF	TGTGCCAGCAGCTCCACAGCTGCCAGGGATGGCTACACCTTC
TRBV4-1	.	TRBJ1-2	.	CASSPEGGLNGYTF	TGCGCCAGCAGCCCCGAAGGGGGGCTCAATGGCTACACCTTC
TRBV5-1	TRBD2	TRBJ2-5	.	CASSLEPGGGETQYF	TGCGCCAGCAGCTTGGAGCCGGGAGGAGGAGAGACCCAGTACTTC
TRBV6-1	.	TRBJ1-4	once	CASSEQTHAGNLPFF	TGTGCCAGCAGCGAACAAACCCATGCAGGAAATTTGCCGTTTTTT
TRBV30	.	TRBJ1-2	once	CAWTPVEGTGYTF	TGTGCCTGGACCCCGGTTGAGGGGACTGGCTACACCTTC
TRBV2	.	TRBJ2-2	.	CASTLRGPGELFF	TGTGCCAGCACCTTGCGGGGGCCCGGGGAGCTGTTTTTT
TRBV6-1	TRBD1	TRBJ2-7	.	CASSGGQSYYEQYF	TGTGCCAGCAGTGGGGGACAGTCTTACTACGAGCAGTACTTC
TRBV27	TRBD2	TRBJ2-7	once	CASSLSALAGEQYF	TGTGCCAGCAGTTTATCGGCCCTAGCGGGCGAGCAGTACTTC
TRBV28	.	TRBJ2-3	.	CASSLARPITDTQYF	TGTGCCAGCAGTTTAGCTCGACCCATCACAGATACGCAGTATTTT
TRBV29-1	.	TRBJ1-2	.	CSVETYGYTF	TGCAGCGTTGAAACCTATGGCTACACCTTC
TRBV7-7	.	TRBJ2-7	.	CASSRGTAYEQYF	TGTGCTAGCAGCCGCGGGACAGCCTACGAGCAGTACTTC
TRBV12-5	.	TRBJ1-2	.	CASGLGRGNVDGYTF	TGTGCTAGTGGTTTGGGGAGGGGTAACGTGGATGGCTACACCTTC
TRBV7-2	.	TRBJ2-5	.	CASSAFQETQYF	TGTGCCAGCAGCGCGTTCCAAGAGACCCAGTACTTC
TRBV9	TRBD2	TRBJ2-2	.	CASSVRPGGSGELFF	TGTGCCAGCAGCGTTCGTCCCGGGGGGAGCGGGGAGCTGTTTTTT
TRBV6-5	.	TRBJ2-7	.	CASSYSQDASQYF	TGTGCCAGCAGTTACTCCCAAGATGCCTCACAGTACTTC
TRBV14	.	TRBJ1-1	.	CASSQGGGIGATEAFF	TGTGCCAGCAGCCAAGGGGGGGGGATTGGAGCGACTGAAGCTTTCTTT
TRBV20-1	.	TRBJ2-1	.	CSARLVNEQFF	TGCAGTGCTAGGTTGGTCAATGAGCAGTTCTTC
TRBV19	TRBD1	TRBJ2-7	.	CASSMASGQGAYEQYF	TGTGCCAGTAGTATGGCATCGGGACAGGGGGCCTACGAGCAGTACTTC
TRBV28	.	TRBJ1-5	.	CASSLLVNQPQHF	TGTGCCAGCAGTTTATTGGTTAATCAGCCCCAGCATTTT
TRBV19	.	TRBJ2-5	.	CASSISDSQETQYF	TGTGCCAGTAGTATCTCTGACAGCCAAGAGACCCAGTACTTC
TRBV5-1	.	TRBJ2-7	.	CASSLARGDFAYEQYF	TGCGCCAGCAGCTTGGCCCGGGGTGACTTCGCCTACGAGCAGTACTTC
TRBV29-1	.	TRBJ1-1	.	CSFSDLVTEAFF	TGCAGCTTCTCCGATCTAGTCACTGAAGCTTTCTTT
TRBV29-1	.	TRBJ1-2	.	CSAQGNSGYGYTF	TGCAGCGCTCAGGGGAATTCGGGCTATGGCTACACCTTC
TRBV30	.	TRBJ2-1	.	CAWSVAVGGYNEQFF	TGTGCCTGGAGTGTCGCGGTGGGGGGCTACAATGAGCAGTTCTTC
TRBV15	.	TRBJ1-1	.	CATYGATEAFF	TGTGCCACCTACGGGGCCACTGAAGCTTTCTTT
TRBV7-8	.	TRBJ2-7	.	CASSWSEGSYEQYF	TGTGCCAGCAGCTGGTCGGAAGGCTCCTACGAGCAGTACTTC
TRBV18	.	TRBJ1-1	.	CASSPFSGSNTEAFF	TGTGCCAGCTCACCATTTAGCGGTTCGAACACTGAAGCTTTCTTT
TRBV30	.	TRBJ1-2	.	CAWDGDLPGYTF	TGTGCCTGGGACGGAGACCTTCCCGGCTACACCTTC